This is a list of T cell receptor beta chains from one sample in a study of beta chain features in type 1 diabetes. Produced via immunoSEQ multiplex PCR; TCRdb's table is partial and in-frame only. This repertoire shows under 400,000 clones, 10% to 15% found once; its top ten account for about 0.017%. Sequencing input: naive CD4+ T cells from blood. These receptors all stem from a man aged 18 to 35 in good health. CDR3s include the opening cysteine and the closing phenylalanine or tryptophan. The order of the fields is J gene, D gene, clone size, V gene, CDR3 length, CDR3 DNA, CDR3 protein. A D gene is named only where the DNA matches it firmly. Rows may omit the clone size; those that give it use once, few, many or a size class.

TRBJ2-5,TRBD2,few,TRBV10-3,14,TGTGCCATCGCTAGCGGGAGGGCCGGGGAGACCCAGTACTTC,CAIASGRAGETQYF
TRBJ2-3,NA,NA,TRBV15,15,TGTGCCACCAGCAGAGATCTAGGAGACCCAGATACGCAGTATTTT,CATSRDLGDPDTQYF
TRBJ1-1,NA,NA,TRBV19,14,TGTGCCAGTAGTATAGGCGGGCCGAGCACTGAAGCTTTCTTT,CASSIGGPSTEAFF
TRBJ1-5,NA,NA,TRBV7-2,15,TGTGCCAGCAGCTTAGAGCTAGGGGGCAATCAGCCCCAGCATTTT,CASSLELGGNQPQHF
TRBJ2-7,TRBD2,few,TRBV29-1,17,TGCAGCGTTGAATGGTTTGGACTAGCGGGAGGGCCTGGCGAGCAGTACTTC,CSVEWFGLAGGPGEQYF
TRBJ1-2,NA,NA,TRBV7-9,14,TGTGCCAGCAGCTTAAGTCCAGGGAACTATGGCTACACCTTC,CASSLSPGNYGYTF
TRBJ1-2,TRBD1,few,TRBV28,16,TGTGCCAGCAGTTCCTCTGACCCGGGACAGGGAAGTGGCTACACCTTC,CASSSSDPGQGSGYTF
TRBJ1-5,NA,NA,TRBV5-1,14,TGCGCCAGCAGCTTTTCAGGGGATTTTCAGCCCCAGCATTTT,CASSFSGDFQPQHF
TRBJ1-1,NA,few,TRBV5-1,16,TGCGCCAGCAGCTTGGGTCAGGTCCTGAAGAACACTGAAGCTTTCTTT,CASSLGQVLKNTEAFF
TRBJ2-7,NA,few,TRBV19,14,TGTGCCAGTAGTATAACTGGGGCAGGTTACGAGCAGTACTTC,CASSITGAGYEQYF
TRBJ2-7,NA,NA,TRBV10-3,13,TGTGCCTTGTGGGGGGACTGTCCCTACGAGCAGTACTTC,CALWGDCPYEQYF
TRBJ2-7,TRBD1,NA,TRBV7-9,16,TGTGCCAGCAGCCAAACCCCGGGACAGTCGTCCTACGAGCAGTACTTC,CASSQTPGQSSYEQYF
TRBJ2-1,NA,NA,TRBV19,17,TGTGCCAGTAGTATCGGCAGGGTCAGAGGCTCCTACAATGAGCAGTTCTTC,CASSIGRVRGSYNEQFF
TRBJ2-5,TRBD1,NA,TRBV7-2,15,TGTGCCAGCAGCTTAGTGGGACAGCAACAAGAGACCCAGTACTTC,CASSLVGQQQETQYF
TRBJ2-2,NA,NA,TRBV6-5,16,TGTGCCAGCAGTTACTCGAGACTACCGAGGACCGGGGAGCTGTTTTTT,CASSYSRLPRTGELFF
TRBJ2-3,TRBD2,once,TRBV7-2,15,TGTGCCAGCAGCGGGACTAGCGGGAGAACAGATACGCAGTATTTT,CASSGTSGRTDTQYF
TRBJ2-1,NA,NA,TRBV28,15,TGTGCCAGCAGTTTACGGGGACATGACTACAATGAGCAGTTCTTC,CASSLRGHDYNEQFF
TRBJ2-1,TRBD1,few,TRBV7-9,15,TGTGCCAGCAGCGAAAGCAGGGGGACCTACAATGAGCAGTTCTTC,CASSESRGTYNEQFF
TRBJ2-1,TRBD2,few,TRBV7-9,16,TGTGCCAGCAGCTTATTGGCGGGAGTGGGGCCAGTTGAGCAGTTCTTC,CASSLLAGVGPVEQFF
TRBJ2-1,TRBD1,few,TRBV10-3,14,TGTGCCATCAGGGGGGACAGGGGGGACAATGAGCAGTTCTTC,CAIRGDRGDNEQFF
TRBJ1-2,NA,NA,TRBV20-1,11,TGCAGTGTAGGGGGTAACTATGGCTACACCTTC,CSVGGNYGYTF
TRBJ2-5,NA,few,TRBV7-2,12,TGTGCCAGCAGCCCTATCGCCCAGACCCAGTACTTC,CASSPIAQTQYF
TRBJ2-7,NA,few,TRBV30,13,TGTGCCTGGAGTCCGGGGGAGACCTACGAGCAGTACTTC,CAWSPGETYEQYF
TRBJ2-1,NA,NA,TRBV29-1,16,TGCAGCGTTGACGGCGTGGTAGCGGACTCCTACAATGAGCAGTTCTTC,CSVDGVVADSYNEQFF
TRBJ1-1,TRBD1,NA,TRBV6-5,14,TGTGCCAGCAGTCCATCAGGGGGGAACACTGAAGCTTTCTTT,CASSPSGGNTEAFF
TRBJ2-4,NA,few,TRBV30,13,TGTGCCTGTCTCACGGGGGGCGAGAACATTCAGTACTTC,CACLTGGENIQYF
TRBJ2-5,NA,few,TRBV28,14,TGTGCCAGCAGTTTCAACTGGAGAAGAGAGACCCAGTACTTC,CASSFNWRRETQYF
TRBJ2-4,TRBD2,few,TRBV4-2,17,TGTGCCAGCAGCCAAGCCCAGCGGGGGGGCGGGGGAAACATTCAGTACTTC,CASSQAQRGGGGNIQYF
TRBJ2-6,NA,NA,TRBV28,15,TGTGCCAGCAGTTTTTCGGGGGCTGGGGCCAACGTCCTGACTTTC,CASSFSGAGANVLTF
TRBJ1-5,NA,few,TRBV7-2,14,TGTGCCAGCAGCCCGAGAGACAGGAATCAGCCCCAGCATTTT,CASSPRDRNQPQHF
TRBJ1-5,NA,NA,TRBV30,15,TGTGCCTGGAGTGTCGGGTCGCGGGGAGATCAGCCCCAGCATTTT,CAWSVGSRGDQPQHF
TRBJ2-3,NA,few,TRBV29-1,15,TGCAGCGTTGAAAAAGGCCAGGGCTCAGGGGATACGCAGTATTTT,CSVEKGQGSGDTQYF
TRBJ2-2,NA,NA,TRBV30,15,TGTGCCCTGGGAGGTGCGAAGGGAGGTACCGGGGAGCTGTTTTTT,CALGGAKGGTGELFF
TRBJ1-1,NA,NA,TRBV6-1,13,TGTGCCAGCAGTGACCAGGTTGGGACTGAAGCTTTCTTT,CASSDQVGTEAFF
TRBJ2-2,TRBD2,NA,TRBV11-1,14,TGTGCCAGCGGTATAGCGGGAGGCACCGGGGAGCTGTTTTTT,CASGIAGGTGELFF
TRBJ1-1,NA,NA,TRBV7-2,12,TGTGCCAGCAGCCGGCCTGGACTTGAAGCTTTCTTT,CASSRPGLEAFF
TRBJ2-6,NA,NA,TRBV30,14,TGTGCCTGGATGGGGGGACAGATTTACAACGTCCTGACTTTC,CAWMGGQIYNVLTF
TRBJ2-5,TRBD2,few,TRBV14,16,TGTGCCAGCAGCCAAGGGGCCCTAGCGGGGGAAGAGACCCAGTACTTC,CASSQGALAGEETQYF
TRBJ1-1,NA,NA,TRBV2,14,TGTGCCAGCAAAAGTTATGGAGGGATCACTGAAGCTTTCTTT,CASKSYGGITEAFF
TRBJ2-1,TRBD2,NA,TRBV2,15,TGTGCCAGCAGGAGACTAGCGGGAGGCGTTTATGAGCAGTTCTTC,CASRRLAGGVYEQFF
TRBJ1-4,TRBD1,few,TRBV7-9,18,TGTGCCAGCAGCTCCCTGAGGGGACAGCAGGGGCCTAATGAAAAACTGTTTTTT,CASSSLRGQQGPNEKLFF
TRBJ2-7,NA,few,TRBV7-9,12,TGTGCCAGCAGCGCAACAGGTTACGAGCAGTACTTC,CASSATGYEQYF
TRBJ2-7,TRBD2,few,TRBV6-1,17,TGTGCCAGCAGTGAACGCGTCCTAGCGGGGGCCTCCTACGAGCAGTACTTC,CASSERVLAGASYEQYF
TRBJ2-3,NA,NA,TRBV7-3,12,TGTGCCAGCAGCCAACAGAGAGATACGCAGTATTTT,CASSQQRDTQYF
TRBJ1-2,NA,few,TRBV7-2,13,TGTGCCAGCAGCTTAACTGAATTCTATGGCTACACCTTC,CASSLTEFYGYTF
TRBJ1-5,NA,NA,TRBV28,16,TGTGCCAGCAGTTTACCAGGGCGTGGTGGCAATCAGCCCCAGCATTTT,CASSLPGRGGNQPQHF
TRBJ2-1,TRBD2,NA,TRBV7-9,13,TGTGCCAGCAGCTTAATAGCGGGAGGCGAGCAGTTCTTC,CASSLIAGGEQFF
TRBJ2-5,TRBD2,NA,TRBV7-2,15,TGTGCCAGCAGCTTAGAAGCGGGAGTTGCCGAGACCCAGTACTTC,CASSLEAGVAETQYF
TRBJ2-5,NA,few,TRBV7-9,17,TGTGCCAGCAGCCTTAGGGGGGGACGGCTCATTCGGGAGACCCAGTACTTC,CASSLRGGRLIRETQYF
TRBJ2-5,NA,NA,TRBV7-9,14,TGTGCCAGCAGCACCACCCAGATGCAAGAGACCCAGTACTTC,CASSTTQMQETQYF
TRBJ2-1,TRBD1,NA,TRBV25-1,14,TGTGCCAGTGAGACAGGGGGCACGTACAATGAGCAGTTCTTC,CASETGGTYNEQFF
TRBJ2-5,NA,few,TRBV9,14,TGTGCCAGCAGCGCCAATAGCGGAGGGGAGACCCAGTACTTC,CASSANSGGETQYF
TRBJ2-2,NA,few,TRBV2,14,TGTGCCAGCAGTGCCGCAGAGAACACCGGGGAGCTGTTTTTT,CASSAAENTGELFF
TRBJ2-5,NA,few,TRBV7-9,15,TGTGCCAGCAGCTTAGCCCTAACGGGAGAAGAGACCCAGTACTTC,CASSLALTGEETQYF
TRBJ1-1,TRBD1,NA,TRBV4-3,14,TGCGCCAGCAGCCATTGGACAGGGAGAGCTGAAGCTTTCTTT,CASSHWTGRAEAFF
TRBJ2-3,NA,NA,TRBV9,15,TGTGCCAGCAGCGTAGGAGGCCTTGGCACAGATACGCAGTATTTT,CASSVGGLGTDTQYF
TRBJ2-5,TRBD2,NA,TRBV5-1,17,TGCGCCAGCAGCTTGGTTCTAGCGGGGGGGCCTGTGGAGACCCAGTACTTC,CASSLVLAGGPVETQYF
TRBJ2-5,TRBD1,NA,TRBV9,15,TGTGCCAGCAGCCCCAGACAGGGGGTCCAAGAGACCCAGTACTTC,CASSPRQGVQETQYF
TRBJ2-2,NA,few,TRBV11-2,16,TGTGCCAGCAGAAGAACCGGGTCCGAGAACACCGGGGAGCTGTTTTTT,CASRRTGSENTGELFF
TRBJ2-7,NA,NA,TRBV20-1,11,TGCAGTGCTAGCAGGGGCGGCGAGCAGTACTTC,CSASRGGEQYF